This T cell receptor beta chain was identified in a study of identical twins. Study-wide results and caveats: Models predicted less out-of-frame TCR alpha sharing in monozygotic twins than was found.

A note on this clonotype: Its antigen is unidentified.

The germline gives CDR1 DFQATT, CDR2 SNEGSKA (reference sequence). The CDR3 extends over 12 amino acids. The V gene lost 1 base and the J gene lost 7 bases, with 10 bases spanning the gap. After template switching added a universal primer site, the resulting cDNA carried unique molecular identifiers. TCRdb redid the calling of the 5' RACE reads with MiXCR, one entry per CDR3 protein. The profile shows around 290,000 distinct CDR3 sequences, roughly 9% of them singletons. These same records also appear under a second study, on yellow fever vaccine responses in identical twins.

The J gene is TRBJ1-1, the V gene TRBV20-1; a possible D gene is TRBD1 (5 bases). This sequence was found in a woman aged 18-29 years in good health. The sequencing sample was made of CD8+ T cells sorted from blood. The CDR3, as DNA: TGCAGTGCTAGAGGAAGACAGTATGAAGCTTTCTTT. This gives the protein CSARGRQYEAFF.